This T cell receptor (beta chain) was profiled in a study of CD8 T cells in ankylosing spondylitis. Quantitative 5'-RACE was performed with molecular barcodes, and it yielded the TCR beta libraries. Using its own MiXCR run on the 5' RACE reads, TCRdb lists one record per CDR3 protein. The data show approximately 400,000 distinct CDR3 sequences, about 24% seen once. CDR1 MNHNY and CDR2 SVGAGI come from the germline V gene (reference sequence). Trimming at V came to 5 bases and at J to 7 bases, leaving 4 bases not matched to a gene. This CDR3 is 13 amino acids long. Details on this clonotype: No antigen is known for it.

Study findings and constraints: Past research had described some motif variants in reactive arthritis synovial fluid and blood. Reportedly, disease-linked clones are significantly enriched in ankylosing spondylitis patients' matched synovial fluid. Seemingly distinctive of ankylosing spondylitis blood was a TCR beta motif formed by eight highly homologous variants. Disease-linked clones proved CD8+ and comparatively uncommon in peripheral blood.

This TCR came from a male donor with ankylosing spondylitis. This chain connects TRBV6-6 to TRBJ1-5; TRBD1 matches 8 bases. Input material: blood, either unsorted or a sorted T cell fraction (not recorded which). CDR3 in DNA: TGTGCCAGCAGTACGGACAGGGAACAGCCCCAGCATTTT. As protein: CASSTDREQPQHF.